The entry that follows covers one T cell receptor (beta chain) sequence. Its antigen remains unknown. CDR3 length: 15 amino acids. Germline-derived CDR1 and CDR2 are LGHNT and FRNRAP. V lost 5 bases, J lost 6 bases, and 20 bases lay in between. This entry belongs to a study of OX40 agonist ivuxolimab in advanced cancers. Whole-study context: Every patient in dose escalation had hepatocellular carcinoma, melanoma, renal cell or head and neck cancer. Study-wide results and limits: Antigen specificity was not determined for the expanded peripheral T cells.

Assay used: immunoSEQ multiplex PCR; TCRdb lists only in-frame clones, some missing. The data contain 20,000 to 30,000 clones, around three quarters of them seen just once; the ten biggest clones take up 12% to 15%. Here the sequenced sample was CD4+ or CD8+ T cells sorted from blood, taken in a trial of the OX40 agonist ivuxolimab. The receptor's source is an adult with an advanced solid tumor such as melanoma, head and neck, liver or kidney cancer. The V and J genes are TRBV12-5 and TRBJ2-7, with a tentative D call TRBD2 (5 bases). CDR3 protein: CASGAPSGSLPEQYF. CDR3 nucleotide sequence: TGTGCTAGTGGTGCACCCTCGGGGTCACTTCCCGAGCAGTACTTC.